The rows below give T cell receptor beta chains drawn from one sample of a study of T cells after posttransplantation cyclophosphamide. The assay was immunoSEQ multiplex PCR, and TCRdb's table has in-frame clones only and misses some. The table lists about 12,000 clones, no singletons, with more than 25% in the top ten. The specimen comprised PBMCs, sampled after allogeneic stem cell transplant with posttransplant cyclophosphamide. These receptors originate from a female patient in her 40s who received an allogeneic stem cell transplant from an unrelated donor, was CMV-positive, and had acute GVHD only. Some T cells may possibly be graft donor cells. Both conserved end residues are trimmed from each CDR3. Fields, in order: V gene, CDR3 protein.

V: TRBV27; CDR3: ASKYTGPSYEQY
V: TRBV5-1; CDR3: ASSFDSSSYEQY
V: TRBV28; CDR3: ATVREAKNIQY
V: TRBV7-3; CDR3: ASSLSQGNGYT
V: TRBV28; CDR3: ASSRDSPTDTQY
V: TRBV6-6; CDR3: ASSYQGGVNGYT
V: TRBV2; CDR3: ASSEGQGAHPYEQY
V: TRBV4-1; CDR3: ASSQLTSGSFYNEQF
V: TRBV7-7; CDR3: ASSRSVTDTQY
V: TRBV29-1; CDR3: SVSRAVGELF
V: TRBV19; CDR3: ASSRITGGNQPQH
V: TRBV27; CDR3: ASSLAWGGRARETQY
V: TRBV2; CDR3: ASSEEGGGDEKLF
V: TRBV9; CDR3: ASSVVGQLEETQY
V: TRBV30; CDR3: AWRTGSIIGELF
V: TRBV5-4; CDR3: ASSADREETQY
V: TRBV4-2; CDR3: ASSQVGQPQETQY
V: TRBV28; CDR3: ASSLRVEKLF
V: TRBV6-1; CDR3: ASSRGQGGGYT
V: TRBV28; CDR3: ASSFGLAGARQY
V: TRBV5-1; CDR3: ASSASGGRNQPQH
V: TRBV6-5; CDR3: ASTRGGWYQETQY
V: TRBV6-4; CDR3: ASSDGTSSTDTQY
V: TRBV4-3; CDR3: ASSQRQVSYNSPLH
V: TRBV6-5; CDR3: ASSRQGGAYEQY
V: TRBV5-1; CDR3: ASSPTGVQETQY
V: TRBV6-5; CDR3: ASSLVGSGYT
V: TRBV7-6; CDR3: ASSPGTSDTDTQY
V: TRBV2; CDR3: ASSRDFLEKLF
V: TRBV29-1; CDR3: SATGQAYNEQF
V: TRBV19; CDR3: ASSIGRTGPYSNQPQH
V: TRBV7-2; CDR3: ASSFVKGAGNNEQF
V: TRBV7-9; CDR3: ASSMDRRNTEAF
V: TRBV7-9; CDR3: ASRRVLRDKYQETQY
V: TRBV6-5; CDR3: ASSYFRGLTETQY
V: TRBV27; CDR3: ASTTPSGGHGNEQF
V: TRBV10-2; CDR3: ASSEWSTMNTEAF
V: TRBV2; CDR3: ASRVSGTTETQY
V: TRBV4-1; CDR3: ASSHPGTEAF
V: TRBV4-1; CDR3: ASSLGQVGNGYT
V: TRBV27; CDR3: ASSLSEGDSNQPQH